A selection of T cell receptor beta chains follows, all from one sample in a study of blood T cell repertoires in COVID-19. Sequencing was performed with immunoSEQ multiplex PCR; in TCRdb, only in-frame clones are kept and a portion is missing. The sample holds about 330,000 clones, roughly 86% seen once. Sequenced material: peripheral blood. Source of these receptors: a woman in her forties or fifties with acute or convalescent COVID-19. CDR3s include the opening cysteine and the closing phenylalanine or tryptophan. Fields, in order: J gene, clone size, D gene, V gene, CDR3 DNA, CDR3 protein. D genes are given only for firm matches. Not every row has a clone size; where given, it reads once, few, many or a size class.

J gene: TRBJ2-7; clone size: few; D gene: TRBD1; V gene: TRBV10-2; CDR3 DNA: TGCGCCAGCAGACCGACAGGGGGCGAGTACGAGCAGTACTTC; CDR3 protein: CASRPTGGEYEQYF
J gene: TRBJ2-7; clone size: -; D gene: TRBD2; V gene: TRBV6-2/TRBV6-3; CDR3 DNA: TGTGCCAGCAGTCAACCGGGCGGCCTAGCGGGCTTCTACGAGCAGTACTTC; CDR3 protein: CASSQPGGLAGFYEQYF
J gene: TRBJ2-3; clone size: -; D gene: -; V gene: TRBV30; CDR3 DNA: TGTGCCTGCCGGGACTCACTAAACACAGATACGCAGTATTTT; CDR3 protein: CACRDSLNTDTQYF
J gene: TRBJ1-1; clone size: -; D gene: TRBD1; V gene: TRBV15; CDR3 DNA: TGTGCCACCAGCCCGATGGACAGGACCTCGAACACTGAAGCTTTCTTT; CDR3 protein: CATSPMDRTSNTEAFF
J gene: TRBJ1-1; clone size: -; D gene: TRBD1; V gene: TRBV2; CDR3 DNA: TGTGCCAGCAGTCTTTACGGACAGGGCAACACTGAAGCTTTCTTT; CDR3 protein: CASSLYGQGNTEAFF
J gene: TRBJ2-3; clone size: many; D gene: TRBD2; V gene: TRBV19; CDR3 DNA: TGTGCCAGTAGTATCTTGGGCCTAGCGGGAGGGCCGAATACGCAGTATTTT; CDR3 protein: CASSILGLAGGPNTQYF
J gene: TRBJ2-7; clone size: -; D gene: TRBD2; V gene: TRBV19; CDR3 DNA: TGTGCCAGTAGCTTGACTAGCGGTTATCCCAGCTACGAGCAGTACTTC; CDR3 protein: CASSLTSGYPSYEQYF
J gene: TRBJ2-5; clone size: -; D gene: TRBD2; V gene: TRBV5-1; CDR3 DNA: TGCGCCAGCGCCGTAACGGGAGGGCCCCAAGAGACCCAGTACTTC; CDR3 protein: CASAVTGGPQETQYF
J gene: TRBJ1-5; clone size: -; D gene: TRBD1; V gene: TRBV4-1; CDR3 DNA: TGCGCCAGCAGCCAAGGATTACAGGGGGCTCGGAATCAGCCCCAGCATTTT; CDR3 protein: CASSQGLQGARNQPQHF
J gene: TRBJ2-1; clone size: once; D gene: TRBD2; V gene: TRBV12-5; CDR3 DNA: TGTGCTAGTGGTTTGCAGACTAGCGGGCTCTCCTACAATGAGCAGTTCTTC; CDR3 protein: CASGLQTSGLSYNEQFF
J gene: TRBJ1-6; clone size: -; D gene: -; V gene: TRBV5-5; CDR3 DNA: TGTGCCAGCAGCCAGGGTTGGGGCCAGGGATATAATTCACCCCTCCACTTT; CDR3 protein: CASSQGWGQGYNSPLHF
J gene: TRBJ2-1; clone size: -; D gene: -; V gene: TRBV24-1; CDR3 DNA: TGTGCCACCAGTGCCTCAGGACTCAATGAGCAGTTCTTC; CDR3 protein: CATSASGLNEQFF
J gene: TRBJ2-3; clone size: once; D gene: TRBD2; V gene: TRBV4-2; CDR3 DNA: TGTGCCAGCAGCCCGGGACTAGCAAAAGATACGCAGTATTTT; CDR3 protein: CASSPGLAKDTQYF
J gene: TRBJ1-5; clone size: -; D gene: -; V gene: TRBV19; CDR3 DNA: TGTGCCAGTAGTGTGGGCGCCGGCAATAGCAATCAGCCCCAGCATTTT; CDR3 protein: CASSVGAGNSNQPQHF
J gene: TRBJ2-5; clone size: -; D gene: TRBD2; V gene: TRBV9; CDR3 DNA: TGTGCCAGCAGCGCGAGACTAGCCCAAGAGACCCAGTACTTC; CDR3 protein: CASSARLAQETQYF
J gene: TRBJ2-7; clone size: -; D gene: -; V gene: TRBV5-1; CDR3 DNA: TGCGCCAGCAGCTTGTCGGGAGAAGCCTACGAGCAGTACTTC; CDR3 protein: CASSLSGEAYEQYF
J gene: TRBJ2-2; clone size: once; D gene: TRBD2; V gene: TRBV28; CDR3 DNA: TGTGCCAGCAGTGCTACACTTCCCGGGACTAGCGGGAGGAACACCGGGGAGCTGTTTTTT; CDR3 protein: CASSATLPGTSGRNTGELFF
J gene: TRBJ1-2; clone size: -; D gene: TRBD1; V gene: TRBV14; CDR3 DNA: TGTGCCAGCAGCCAAGTTTGGAGGGGGCGAGGCTATGGCTACACCTTC; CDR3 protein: CASSQVWRGRGYGYTF